One sample yielded the 24 T cell receptor beta chains listed below, sequenced in a study of blood T cell repertoires in COVID-19. Measured with immunoSEQ multiplex PCR; TCRdb has only the in-frame clones, and not every one. Of about 170,000 clones in the sample, approximately 87% are singletons; the top ten hold under 4.5%. The specimen was PBMCs or T cells enriched from blood (not recorded which). All receptors come from a woman in her fifties or sixties who had recovered from COVID-19.

The chain carries TRBV10-3 and TRBJ1-2; D may be TRBD1 (6 bases). The length of the CDR3 is 12 residues. The V gene lost 6 bases and the J gene lost 10 bases, with 15 bases spanning the gap. CDR1 is ENHRY and CDR2 is SYGVKD in the germline V gene. CDR3 sequence: CAISIIQGDYTF. The CDR3 DNA sequence: TGTGCCATCAGCATCATACAGGGAGACTACACCTTC.

The V call is TRBV9, the J call TRBJ2-1, with 11 bases that match TRBD2. V was clipped by 0 bases and J by 9 bases; unmatched bases: 5. The CDR3 extends over 15 amino acids. Germline assignment: CDR1 SGDLS and CDR2 YYNGEE. This chain's CDR3 is CASSVVAGGPSEQFF. The CDR3 DNA reads TGTGCCAGCAGCGTAGTAGCGGGGGGGCCTAGTGAGCAGTTCTTC.

This clone is a singleton in its sample. The V and J genes are TRBV23-1 and TRBJ1-2; maybe TRBD1 (5 bases). TRBV23-1 is known as an ORF, though its function is uncertain. Trimming took 3 bases from V and 4 from J, leaving 9 bases between them. The CDR3 loop spans 13 amino acids. In DNA, the CDR3 is TGCGCCAGCAGTCACGGAAGGGGCTATGGCTACACCTTC. It is translated as CASSHGRGYGYTF.

The chain is built from TRBV28 and TRBJ1-1; the D is unclear. Trimming left V 7 bases short and J 1 base short, with 4 bases between. The CDR3 is made up of 11 amino acids. Germline V lookup: CDR1 MDHEN, CDR2 SYDVKM. Here the CDR3 DNA reads TGTGCCAGCATGAGGAACACTGAAGCTTTCTTT. It translates to CASMRNTEAFF.

V gene TRBV29-1 combines with J gene TRBJ1-2; tentatively, D is TRBD1 (5 bases). CDR1 is SQVTM, CDR2 ANQGSEA, per germline. Trimming took off 3 bases at V and 4 bases at J, with 15 bases between the two ends. The length of the CDR3 is 14 residues. Here the CDR3 reads CSVDIRDGTYGYTF. The CDR3 DNA is TGCAGCGTTGATATCAGGGATGGAACCTATGGCTACACCTTC.

This chain connects TRBV27 to TRBJ2-1; no definite D call. CDR3 length: 11 amino acids. Germline V gene sequence: CDR1 MNHEY, CDR2 SMNVEV (reference sequence). V lost 6 bases to trimming and J lost 4 bases, with 4 bases between them. Here the CDR3 DNA reads TGTGCCAGCAGCCAATACAATGAGCAGTTCTTC. It specifies CASSQYNEQFF.

V and J are TRBV11-2 and TRBJ2-5, with 11 bases matching TRBD2. Losses at the gene ends were 5 bases for V and 2 bases for J; bases not matched to a gene: 4. CDR1 SGHAT and CDR2 FQNNGV come from the germline V gene. The length of the CDR3 is 15 residues. The CDR3 nucleotides read TGTGCCAGCAGCCGTACTAGCGGGGGACAAGAGACCCAGTACTTC. This translates into CASSRTSGGQETQYF.

J is TRBJ1-3 and V is TRBV2; tentative D call: TRBD1 (6 bases). Germline V lookup: CDR1 SNHLY, CDR2 FYNNEI. CDR3 length: 15 amino acids. V was trimmed by 7 bases and J by 2 bases, leaving 15 bases between them. DNA of the CDR3: TGTGCCAGCACCAGGGGCCAAACGGCTGGAAACACCATATATTTT. It codes for CASTRGQTAGNTIYF.

V is TRBV21-1 and J is TRBJ1-2; the table's D call, TRBD1, was not checked against the DNA. TRBV21-1 is listed as a pseudogene. The CDR3 spans 14 residues. CDR3 amino acids: CASSKTEGGYGYTF. The CDR3 coding sequence is TGTGCCAGCAGCAAGACAGAAGGCGGCTATGGCTACACCTTC.

This chain joins TRBV25-1 and TRBJ2-3; D perhaps matches TRBD1 (5 bases). The CDR3 runs 14 residues. Trimming took off 4 bases at V and 7 bases at J, with 15 bases between the two ends. Germline CDR1 reads MGHDK; CDR2 reads SYGVNS. The CDR3 loop reads CASSVGVPGNTQYF. CDR3 sequence (DNA): TGTGCCAGCAGTGTAGGGGTTCCGGGCAATACGCAGTATTTT.

V gene TRBV7-8 combines with J gene TRBJ2-3; 7 nucleotides align to TRBD1. V shed 3 bases and J 5 bases; nucleotides not matched to a gene: 2. The CDR3 length is 13 residues. CDR1 and CDR2 from the germline V gene are SGHVS and FQNEAQ. This CDR3 is CASSFPGGDTQYF. The CDR3 region has the DNA TGTGCCAGCAGCTTCCCAGGGGGAGATACGCAGTATTTT.

V gene TRBV6-5 combines with J gene TRBJ1-4; D is uncertain. Germline CDR1 is MNHEY and CDR2 is SVGAGI. The CDR3 is made up of 16 amino acids. V was shortened by 0 bases and J by 6 bases, with 14 bases between the two germline ends. The CDR3 DNA follows: TGTGCCAGCAGTTACTCAAGCACAGCCAAAGATGAAAAACTGTTTTTT. Residues: CASSYSSTAKDEKLFF.

This clone occurred once. The chain is built from TRBV27 and TRBJ1-6, with D possibly matching TRBD1 (5 bases). The CDR3 is 15 amino acids. V was pared by 7 bases and J by 7 bases, with 17 bases between. Germline V gives CDR1 MNHEY, CDR2 SMNVEV (reference sequence). DNA for the CDR3: TGTGCCAGCACTGCGAGGCCCGGGGGAAATTCACCCCTCCACTTT. It yields the protein CASTARPGGNSPLHF.

The rearrangement links TRBV7-2 to TRBJ1-6; D is possibly TRBD1 (5 bases). The CDR3 sequence is 16 residues long. Germline values: CDR1 SGHTA, CDR2 FQGNSA. V lost 0 bases to trimming and J lost 8 bases, with 14 bases between them. This CDR3 is CASSLAVHRIHSPLHF. The CDR3 nucleotides are TGTGCCAGCAGCTTAGCGGTTCACAGGATACATTCACCCCTCCACTTT.

The chain employs TRBV7-2 and TRBJ2-1, with a possible D match to TRBD2 (7 bases). Germline V CDR1 and CDR2: SGHTA, FQGNSA. The CDR3 extends over 15 amino acids. V was shortened by 5 bases and J by 6 bases, with 17 bases between the two germline ends. This chain's CDR3 is CASSPAWGGSNEQFF. Here the CDR3 DNA reads TGTGCCAGCAGCCCTGCCTGGGGGGGCTCCAATGAGCAGTTCTTC.

This chain joins TRBV2 and TRBJ2-1, with 12 bases matching TRBD2. This CDR3 comprises 16 residues. CDR1 and CDR2 (germline): SNHLY, FYNNEI. V was pared by 7 bases and J by 9 bases, with 13 bases of the junction left unmatched. CDR3: CASILFTSGGLGEQFF. In DNA, the CDR3 is TGTGCCAGCATTTTATTTACTAGCGGGGGGCTGGGTGAGCAGTTCTTC.

The DNA for the CDR3 is TGCGCCAGCAGCCAAAGAAGACTGTGGGTAAGGACTAACCTAAGCTATGGCTACACCTTC. It yields the protein CASSQRRLWVRTNLSYGYTF. The rearrangement links TRBV4-1 to TRBJ1-2, with D unresolved. The germline gives CDR1 MGHRA, CDR2 YSYEKL. This CDR3 has 20 residues. Trimming cost V 2 bases and J 4 bases, with 29 bases left between them.

The chain joins TRBV3-1 (or the pseudogene TRBV3-2) to TRBJ1-6, with unresolved D. Germline values: CDR1 LGHDT, CDR2 YNNKEL (reference sequence). The CDR3 consists of 14 residues. V shed 4 bases and J shed 7 bases, with 11 bases lying between them. CDR3 sequence reads: CASSRLGGNSPLHF. The CDR3 bases are TGTGCCAGCAGCCGCCTTGGAGGGAATTCACCCCTCCACTTT.

This clone was recorded a few times. The V gene is TRBV29-1, the J gene TRBJ2-5; TRBD2 might be the D (6 bases). The CDR3 is made up of 13 amino acids. Germline assignment: CDR1 SQVTM and CDR2 ANQGSEA. V dropped 1 base and J dropped 3 bases, with 9 bases sitting between them. CDR3 DNA: TGCAGCGTTGAAGGTTCGGGGGAAGAGACCCAGTACTTC. Encoded protein: CSVEGSGEETQYF.

This chain connects TRBV7-9 to TRBJ1-5, with 8 bases fitting TRBD1. J was trimmed by 2 bases and V by 5 bases; bases with no gene match: 5. CDR1 is SEHNR, CDR2 FQNEAQ, per germline (reference sequence). The CDR3 runs to 15 residues. Here the CDR3 DNA reads TGTGCCAGCAGCCCCTGGACAGGGCGCAATCAGCCCCAGCATTTT. Amino acid sequence: CASSPWTGRNQPQHF.

The CDR3 reads CASSATQGANNSPLHF. The CDR3 region has the DNA TGTGCCAGCAGCGCCACCCAGGGGGCAAATAATTCACCCCTCCACTTT. This chain links TRBV7-2 with TRBJ1-6; 8 positions match TRBD1. This CDR3 contains 16 residues. After removal of 5 bases from V and 5 bases from J, the junction contained 8 bases not matched to a gene. CDR1 is SGHTA and CDR2 is FQGNSA in the germline V gene.

The CDR3 DNA is TGTGCCAGCAGCTTAGGTGTTGGAGGGGGGGCCCAGCATTTT. Amino acid sequence: CASSLGVGGGAQHF. The chain combines TRBV7-2 with TRBJ1-5; D is perhaps TRBD1 (6 bases). Trimming left V 1 base short and J 11 bases short, with 15 bases between. The CDR3 runs 14 residues. Germline CDR1 is SGHTA and CDR2 is FQGNSA.

The chain combines TRBV28 with TRBJ1-2, with D unclear. Germline CDR1 MDHEN, CDR2 SYDVKM. Trimming removed 3 bases at V and 5 bases at J, with 7 bases between. The CDR3 consists of 12 residues. The chain's CDR3 is CASSFTGYGYTF. CDR3 coding DNA: TGTGCCAGCAGTTTCACCGGTTATGGCTACACCTTC.

The count of this clone is one. The chain combines TRBV6-1 with TRBJ2-7; D perhaps matches TRBD2 (5 bases). Germline-derived CDR1 and CDR2 are MNHNS and SASEGT. V was shortened by 3 bases and J by 5 bases, with 11 bases between the two germline ends. This CDR3 has 13 amino acids. The CDR3 bases are TGTGCCAGCAGTGAGTGGGTGGGAGACGAGCAGTACGTC. Protein product: CASSEWVGDEQYV.